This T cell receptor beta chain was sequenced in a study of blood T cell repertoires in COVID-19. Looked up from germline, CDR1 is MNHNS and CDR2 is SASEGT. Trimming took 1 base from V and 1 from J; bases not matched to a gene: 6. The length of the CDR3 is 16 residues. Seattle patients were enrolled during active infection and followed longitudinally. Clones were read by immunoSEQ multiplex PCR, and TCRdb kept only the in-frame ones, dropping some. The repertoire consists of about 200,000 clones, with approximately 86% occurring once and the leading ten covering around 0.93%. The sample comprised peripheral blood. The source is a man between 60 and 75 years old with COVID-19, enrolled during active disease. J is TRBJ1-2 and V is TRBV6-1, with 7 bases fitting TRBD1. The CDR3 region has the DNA TGTGCCAGCAGTGAAGATGAGGGGGCTTATAACTATGGCTACACCTTC. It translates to CASSEDEGAYNYGYTF.